What follows is one T cell receptor (beta chain) and its context. Its antigen is unidentified. The data stem from a study of T cell responses to AZD1222 COVID-19 vaccine. Study in general: Combined were second doses at about 4 or about 12 weeks.

Data came from immunoSEQ multiplex PCR; TCRdb stores just in-frame clones and leaves some out. The profile covers 150,000 or so clones, with 90% to 95% appearing a single time and approximately 1.5% taken by the ten largest. Trimming removed 6 bases at V and 3 bases at J, with 11 bases between. The length of the CDR3 is 13 residues. Germline V gene lookup returns CDR1 KGHSH and CDR2 LQKENI. Study results and limitations: Recipients of AZD1222 seropositive at baseline numbered only 6 or 7. Vaccine-related CD4 TCRs covered spike, predominating at 160-218 and 743-854. Of spike-specific TCRs, nearly half reportedly target regions left unmutated in variants.

The rearrangement uses TRBV18 and TRBJ1-2, with a weak D call TRBD1 (5 bases). The sample in question was peripheral blood, obtained on day 0 of AZD1222 vaccination. The sequence was collected from an adult in good health. CDR3: CASSVRDDYGYTF. The CDR3 DNA sequence: TGTGCCAGCTCCGTCAGGGATGACTATGGCTACACCTTC. The entire variable domain, with the rest obtained from reference TRBV18 and TRBJ1-2, is as follows: NAGVMQNPRHLVRRRGQEARLRCSPMKGHSHVYWYRQLPEEGLKFMVYLQKENIIDESGMPKERFSAEFPKEGPSILRIQQVVRGDSAAYFCASSVRDDYGYTFGSGTRLTVV.